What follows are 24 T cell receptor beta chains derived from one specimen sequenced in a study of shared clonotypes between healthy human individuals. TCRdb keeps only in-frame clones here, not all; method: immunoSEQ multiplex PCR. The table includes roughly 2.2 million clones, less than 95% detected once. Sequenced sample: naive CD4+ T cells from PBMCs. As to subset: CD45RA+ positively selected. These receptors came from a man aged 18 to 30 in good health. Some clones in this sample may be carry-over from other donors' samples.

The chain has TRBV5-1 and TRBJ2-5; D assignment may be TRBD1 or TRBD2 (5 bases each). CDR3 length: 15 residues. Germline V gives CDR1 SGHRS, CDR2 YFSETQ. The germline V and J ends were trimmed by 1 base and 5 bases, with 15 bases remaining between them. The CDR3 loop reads CASSLTGPPRETQYF. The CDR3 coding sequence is TGCGCCAGCAGCTTGACGGGACCACCTAGGGAGACCCAGTACTTC.

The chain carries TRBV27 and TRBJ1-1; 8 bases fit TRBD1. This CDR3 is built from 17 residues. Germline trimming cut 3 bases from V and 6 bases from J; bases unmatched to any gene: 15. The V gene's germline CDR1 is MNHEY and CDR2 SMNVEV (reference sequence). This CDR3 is CASSFYTGDRWGAEAFF. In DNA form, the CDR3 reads TGTGCCAGCAGTTTCTACACTGGGGACAGGTGGGGTGCTGAAGCTTTCTTT.

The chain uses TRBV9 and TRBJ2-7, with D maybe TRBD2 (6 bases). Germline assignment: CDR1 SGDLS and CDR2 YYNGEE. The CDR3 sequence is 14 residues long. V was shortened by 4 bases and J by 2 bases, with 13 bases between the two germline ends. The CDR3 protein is CASSPTGGAYEQYF. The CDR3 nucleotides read TGTGCCAGCAGCCCGACGGGCGGGGCCTACGAGCAGTACTTC.

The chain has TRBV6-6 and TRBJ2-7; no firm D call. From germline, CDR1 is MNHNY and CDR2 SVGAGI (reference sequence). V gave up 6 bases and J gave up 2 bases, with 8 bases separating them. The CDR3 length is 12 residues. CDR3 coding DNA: TGTGCCAGCAGCACCGTACCCTACGAGCAGTACTTC. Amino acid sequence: CASSTVPYEQYF.

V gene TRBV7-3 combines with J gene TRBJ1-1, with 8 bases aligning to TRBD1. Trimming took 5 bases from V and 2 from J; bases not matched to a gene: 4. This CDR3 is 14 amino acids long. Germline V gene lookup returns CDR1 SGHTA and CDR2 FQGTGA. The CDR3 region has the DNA TGTGCCAGCAGCGCCGGACAGGGAAACACTGAAGCTTTCTTT. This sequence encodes CASSAGQGNTEAFF. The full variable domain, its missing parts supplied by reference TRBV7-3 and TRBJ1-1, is GAGVSQTPSNKVTEKGKYVELRCDPISGHTALYWYRQSLGQGPEFLIYFQGTGAADDSGLPNDRFFAVRPEGSVSTLKIQRTERGDSAVYLCASSAGQGNTEAFFGQGTRLTVV.

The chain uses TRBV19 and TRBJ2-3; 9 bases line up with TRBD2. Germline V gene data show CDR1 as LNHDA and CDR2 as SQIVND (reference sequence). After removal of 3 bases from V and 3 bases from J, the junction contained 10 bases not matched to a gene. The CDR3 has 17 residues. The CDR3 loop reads CASSIKAGGPVTDTQYF. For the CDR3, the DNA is TGTGCCAGTAGTATTAAGGCGGGAGGGCCCGTGACAGATACGCAGTATTTT.

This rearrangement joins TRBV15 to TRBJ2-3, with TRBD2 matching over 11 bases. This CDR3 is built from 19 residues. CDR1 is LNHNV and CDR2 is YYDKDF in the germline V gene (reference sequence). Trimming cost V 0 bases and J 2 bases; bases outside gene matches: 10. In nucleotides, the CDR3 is TGTGCCACCAGCAGAGATATCATATTAGCGGGGGGGATCACAGATACGCAGTATTTT. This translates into CATSRDIILAGGITDTQYF.

This CDR3 reads CASTGAPMNTEAFF. The CDR3 bases are TGCGCCAGCACGGGAGCCCCTATGAACACTGAAGCTTTCTTT. The J gene is TRBJ1-1, the V gene TRBV5-1; unclear D gene. The CDR3 totals 14 residues. V shed 6 bases and J shed 0 bases, with 12 bases lying between them. The V gene's germline CDR1 is SGHRS and CDR2 YFSETQ.

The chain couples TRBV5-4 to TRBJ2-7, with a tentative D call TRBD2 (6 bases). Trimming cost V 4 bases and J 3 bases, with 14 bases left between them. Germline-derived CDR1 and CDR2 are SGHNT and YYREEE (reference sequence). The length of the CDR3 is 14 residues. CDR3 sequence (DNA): TGTGCCAGCAGCCGGGAGATCAGCAACTACGAGCAGTACTTC. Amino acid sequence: CASSREISNYEQYF.

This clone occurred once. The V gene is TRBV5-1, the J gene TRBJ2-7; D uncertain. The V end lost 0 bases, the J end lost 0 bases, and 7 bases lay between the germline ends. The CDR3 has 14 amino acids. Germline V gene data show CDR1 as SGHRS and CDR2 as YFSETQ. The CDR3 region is CASSLVVPSYEQYF. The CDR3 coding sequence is TGCGCCAGCAGCTTGGTTGTCCCCTCCTACGAGCAGTACTTC.

Here the CDR3 reads CASRDGNTGELFF. CDR3 DNA: TGTGCCAGTCGGGACGGGAACACCGGGGAGCTGTTTTTT. The genes are TRBV6-5 and TRBJ2-2, with D possibly called TRBD1 or TRBD2 (5 bases each). The ends were cut back, 9 bases at V and 1 base at J, with 9 bases in the middle. Germline CDR1 and CDR2: MNHEY and SVGAGI. The CDR3 is made up of 13 amino acids.

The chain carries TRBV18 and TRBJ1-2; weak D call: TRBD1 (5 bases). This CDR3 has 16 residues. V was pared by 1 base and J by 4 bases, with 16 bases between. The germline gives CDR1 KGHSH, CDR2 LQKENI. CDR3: CASSPLATETLYGYTF. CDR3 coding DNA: TGTGCCAGCTCACCACTTGCGACAGAAACTCTCTATGGCTACACCTTC.

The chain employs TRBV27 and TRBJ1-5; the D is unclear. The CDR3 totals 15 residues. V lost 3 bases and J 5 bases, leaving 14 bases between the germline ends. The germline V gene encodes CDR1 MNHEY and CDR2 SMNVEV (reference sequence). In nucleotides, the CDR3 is TGTGCCAGCAGTTTGGGTGGGCCCATTTATCAGCCCCAGCATTTT. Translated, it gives CASSLGGPIYQPQHF.

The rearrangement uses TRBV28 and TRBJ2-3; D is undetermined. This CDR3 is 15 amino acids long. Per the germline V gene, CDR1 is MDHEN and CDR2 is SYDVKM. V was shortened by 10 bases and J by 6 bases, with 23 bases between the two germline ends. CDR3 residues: CAIISNFPAEDTQYF. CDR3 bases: TGTGCCATCATCAGCAATTTCCCCGCGGAGGATACGCAGTATTTT.

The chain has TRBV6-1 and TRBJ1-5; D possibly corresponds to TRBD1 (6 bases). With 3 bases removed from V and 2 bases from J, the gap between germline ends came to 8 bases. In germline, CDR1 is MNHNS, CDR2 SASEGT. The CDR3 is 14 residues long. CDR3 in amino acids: CASSEHRGNQPQHF. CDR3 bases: TGTGCCAGCAGTGAGCACAGGGGCAATCAGCCCCAGCATTTT.

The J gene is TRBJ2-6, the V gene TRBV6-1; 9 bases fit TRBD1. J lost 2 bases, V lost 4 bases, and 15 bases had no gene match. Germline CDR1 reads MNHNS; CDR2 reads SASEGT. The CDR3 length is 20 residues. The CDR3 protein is CASSGSSYRGPFPGANVLTF. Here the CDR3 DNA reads TGTGCCAGCAGTGGATCCAGCTACAGGGGGCCCTTCCCTGGGGCCAACGTCCTGACTTTC.

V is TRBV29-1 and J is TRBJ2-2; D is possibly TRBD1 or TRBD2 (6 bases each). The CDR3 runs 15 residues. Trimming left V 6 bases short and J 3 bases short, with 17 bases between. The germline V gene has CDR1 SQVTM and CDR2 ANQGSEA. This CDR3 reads CSVSRGGLDTGELFF. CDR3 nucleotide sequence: TGCAGCGTCAGCAGAGGGGGGTTGGACACCGGGGAGCTGTTTTTT.

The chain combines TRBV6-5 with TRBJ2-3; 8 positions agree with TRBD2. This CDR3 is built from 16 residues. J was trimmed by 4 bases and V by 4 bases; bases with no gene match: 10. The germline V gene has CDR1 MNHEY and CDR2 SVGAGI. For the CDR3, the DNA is TGTGCCAGCAGTTCCCCCCGGGCGGGAGGCGCAGATACGCAGTATTTT. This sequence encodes CASSSPRAGGADTQYF.

CDR3 residues: CASSQGRVAEQYF. The CDR3 DNA reads TGTGCCAGCAGCCAAGGCCGGGTAGCCGAGCAGTACTTC. The chain uses TRBV4-2 and TRBJ2-7; D is unclear. CDR1 LGHNA and CDR2 YNFKEQ come from the germline V gene. This CDR3 is built from 13 residues. V lost 1 base and J lost 6, with 10 bases in between.

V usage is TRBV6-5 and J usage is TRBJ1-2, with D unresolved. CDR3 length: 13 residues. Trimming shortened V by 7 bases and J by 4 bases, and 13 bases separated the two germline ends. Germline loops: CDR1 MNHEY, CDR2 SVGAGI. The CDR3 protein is CASTGRAFYGYTF. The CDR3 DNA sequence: TGTGCCAGCACCGGGAGGGCGTTCTATGGCTACACCTTC.

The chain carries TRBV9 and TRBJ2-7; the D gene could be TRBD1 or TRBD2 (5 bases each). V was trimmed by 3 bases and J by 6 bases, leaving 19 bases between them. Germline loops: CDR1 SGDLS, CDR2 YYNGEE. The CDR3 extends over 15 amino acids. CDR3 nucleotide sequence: TGTGCCAGCAGCGCAGGGACCTTCACAACGGGCGAGCAGTACTTC. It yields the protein CASSAGTFTTGEQYF.

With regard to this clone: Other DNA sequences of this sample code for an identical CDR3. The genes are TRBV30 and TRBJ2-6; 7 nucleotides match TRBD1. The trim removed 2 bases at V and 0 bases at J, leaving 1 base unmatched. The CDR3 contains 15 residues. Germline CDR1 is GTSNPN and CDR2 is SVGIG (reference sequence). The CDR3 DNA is TGTGCCTGGAGTTCAGGGGGCTCTGGGGCCAACGTCCTGACTTTC. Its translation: CAWSSGGSGANVLTF.

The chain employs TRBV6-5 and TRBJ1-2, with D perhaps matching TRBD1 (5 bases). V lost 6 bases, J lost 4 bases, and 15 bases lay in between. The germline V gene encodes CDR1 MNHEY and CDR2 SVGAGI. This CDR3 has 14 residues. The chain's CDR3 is CASSSRDLTYGYTF. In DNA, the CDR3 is TGTGCCAGCAGCTCAAGGGACCTCACCTATGGCTACACCTTC.

Here the CDR3 reads CASSEESYPNQPQHF. The CDR3 DNA sequence: TGTGCCAGCAGTGAAGAGTCCTACCCCAATCAGCCCCAGCATTTT. The genes are TRBV6-1 and TRBJ1-5; no reliable D call. The germline gives CDR1 MNHNS, CDR2 SASEGT. The CDR3 runs 15 residues. The V end lost 1 base, the J end lost 3 bases, and 10 bases lay between the germline ends.